A selection of T cell receptor beta chains follows, all from one sample in a study of T cells in Graves' hyperthyroidism and ophthalmopathy. TCRdb recomputed calls from the multiplex PCR reads with MiXCR, one row per CDR3 protein. The sample yields approximately 640,000 distinct CDR3 sequences, 17% seen once. The sample comprised blood. The receptors were gathered from a man over 45 with Graves' hyperthyroidism. Both conserved end residues are part of each CDR3. Each record gives: CDR3 DNA, CDR3 protein, D gene, V gene, J gene, clone size. The D gene is left open where the match is weak. The size field is filled for only some rows; it gives once, few, many or a size class.

TGTGCCTGGAACCGAGGGGGGGCAGGGGCCAACGTCCTGACTTTC	CAWNRGGAGANVLTF	.	TRBV30	TRBJ2-6	few
TGTGCCAGCAGCCAAGATGGGCTAGCGGGAGCCCCAGAGACCCAGTACTTC	CASSQDGLAGAPETQYF	TRBD2	TRBV3-1	TRBJ2-5	many
TGCGCCAGCAGTGAGTCGGACGGGTTTTCCTACAATGAGCAGTTCTTC	CASSESDGFSYNEQFF	.	TRBV10-1	TRBJ2-1	many
TGCGCCAGCAGCTTGGAGATAAACTCTGGAAACACCATATATTTT	CASSLEINSGNTIYF	.	TRBV5-1	TRBJ1-3	few
TGTGCCAGCAGTTTAAACACCGTTATCTACGAGCAGTACTTC	CASSLNTVIYEQYF	.	TRBV28	TRBJ2-7	many
TGTGCCAGCAGTTACGGGCAGGGGGCCTCGTACTTC	CASSYGQGASYF	TRBD1	TRBV6-5	TRBJ2-5	once
TGTGCCAGCGGATCAGGACAGGGCTATAATGAAAAACTGTTTTTT	CASGSGQGYNEKLFF	TRBD1	TRBV28	TRBJ1-4	.
TGCAGTGCTCCTACTAGCGGGAGCTCCTACGAGCAGTACTTC	CSAPTSGSSYEQYF	TRBD2	TRBV20-1	TRBJ2-7	many
TGTGCCAGCAGCGTAGAGGGAACTATCCTTATCTCCTACAATGAGCAGTTCTTC	CASSVEGTILISYNEQFF	.	TRBV9	TRBJ2-1	.
TGTGCCACCAGTGATACGAGGTCCTTACCTTCGGGTTACAATGAGCAGTTCTTC	CATSDTRSLPSGYNEQFF	.	TRBV24-1	TRBJ2-1	once
TGTGCCAGTACTGGTGGGCGGTCGAGCACTGAAGCTTTCTTT	CASTGGRSSTEAFF	.	TRBV19	TRBJ1-1	few
TGTACCAGCAGCCAGTACCCGGGACGTGGCTACGAGCAGTACTTC	CTSSQYPGRGYEQYF	.	TRBV3-1	TRBJ2-7	few
TGTGCCAGCAGCTTGGGCCGGGAGTTCTACAATGAGCAGTTCTTC	CASSLGREFYNEQFF	.	TRBV5-8	TRBJ2-1	few
TGTGCCAGCAGCTTATTTCCAGGGAGGGAAGACGAGCAGTACTTC	CASSLFPGREDEQYF	TRBD2	TRBV7-2	TRBJ2-7	.
TGTGCCAGCAGCTTCTCCCCGGACAGGGTCGGCTATGGCTACACCTTC	CASSFSPDRVGYGYTF	TRBD1	TRBV7-9	TRBJ1-2	few
TGCGCCAGCAGCTTGGGATTTGGCGGGATGGGGGACAATGAGCAGTTCTTC	CASSLGFGGMGDNEQFF	.	TRBV5-1	TRBJ2-1	many
TGCAGCGTTAATTTTCGGGAGTCCTACGAGCAGTACTTC	CSVNFRESYEQYF	.	TRBV29-1	TRBJ2-7	many
TGTGCCAGCAGTTTACTAACCTATGGCTACACCTTC	CASSLLTYGYTF	.	TRBV28	TRBJ1-2	few
TGTGCCAGCAAGGGGACGGTCACAGATACGCAGTATTTT	CASKGTVTDTQYF	.	TRBV6-2/TRBV6-3	TRBJ2-3	.
TGTGCCAGCAGCCACAATTGGGTTGGCCTTTACTACGAGCAGTACTTC	CASSHNWVGLYYEQYF	.	TRBV3-1	TRBJ2-7	few
TGTGCCAGCAGTGGAAGGGGGGCCTACGAGCAGTACTTC	CASSGRGAYEQYF	.	TRBV25-1	TRBJ2-7	.
TGTGCCAGCAGTGAATTTGATGAGCAGTTCTTC	CASSEFDEQFF	.	TRBV2	TRBJ2-1	many
TGTGCCAGCAGCTTAATTCAGTACACTGAAGCTTTCTTT	CASSLIQYTEAFF	.	TRBV28	TRBJ1-1	few
TGCGCCAGCAGATCCGTTAAGGGATTCTACGAGCAGTACTTC	CASRSVKGFYEQYF	.	TRBV10-2	TRBJ2-7	.
TGCGCCAGCAGCTTGACTAGCGGGAGTACCGGGGAGCTGTTTTTT	CASSLTSGSTGELFF	TRBD2	TRBV5-1	TRBJ2-2	many
TGTGCCAGCAGAGGGACAGGTGGAGAGACCCAGTACTTC	CASRGTGGETQYF	TRBD1	TRBV2	TRBJ2-5	many
TGCGCCAGCAGCTTGGCAGGGAAAACTGAAGCTTTCTTT	CASSLAGKTEAFF	.	TRBV5-1	TRBJ1-1	.
TGCGCCAGCAGTGAGAGTGGGGATGGCGATAATTCACCCCTCCACTTT	CASSESGDGDNSPLHF	.	TRBV10-1	TRBJ1-6	.
TGCAGTGCTAGAGACGGGTCAACTAATGAAAAACTGTTTTTT	CSARDGSTNEKLFF	.	TRBV20-1	TRBJ1-4	many
TGTGCCAGCAGTTACGGTGGCAAAGACTACGAGCAGTACTTC	CASSYGGKDYEQYF	.	TRBV6-2/TRBV6-3	TRBJ2-7	few
TGTGCCAGCAGCCGTCAGGGACTAGCGGGAGCCAAGCAGTACTTC	CASSRQGLAGAKQYF	TRBD2	TRBV11-3	TRBJ2-7	few
TGTGCCAGCAGCTGGGGGACAGGGGCGTCCTACGAGCAGTACTTC	CASSWGTGASYEQYF	TRBD1	TRBV7-8	TRBJ2-7	many
TGCGCCAGCAGCGGTCCGGGACAGAACACTGAAGCTTTCTTT	CASSGPGQNTEAFF	.	TRBV5-1	TRBJ1-1	.
TGCAGTGCTAGAGGAGGAGGGACAGGGGTCACAGATACGCAGTATTTT	CSARGGGTGVTDTQYF	TRBD1	TRBV20-1	TRBJ2-3	many
TGTGCCAGCAGCTTAGGGAGCCCGGTGGGAAACACCATATATTTT	CASSLGSPVGNTIYF	.	TRBV7-6	TRBJ1-3	few
TGTGCCAGCAGTTATGGGACAGGGGCGACTGAAGCTTTCTTT	CASSYGTGATEAFF	TRBD1	TRBV7-3	TRBJ1-1	few
TGCAGCGTGGCTAGCGGGTGGGAGGCCGGGGAGCTGTTTTTT	CSVASGWEAGELFF	TRBD2	TRBV29-1	TRBJ2-2	many
TGTGCCAGCAGCTCCGCACCGGAGTCACCCCAGCATTTT	CASSSAPESPQHF	.	TRBV11-2	TRBJ1-5	many
TGTGCCAGCAGCTTATTTGGCGGAGAGAGTGGCTCCTACAATGAGCAGTTCTTC	CASSLFGGESGSYNEQFF	.	TRBV11-1	TRBJ2-1	.
TGTGCCAGCAGCCCGGGTCCGGGAACCCTGACCAATGAGCAGTTCTTC	CASSPGPGTLTNEQFF	.	TRBV7-3	TRBJ2-1	many
TGCGCCAGCAGCGCAGGGGGCAATGAGCAGTTCTTC	CASSAGGNEQFF	TRBD1	TRBV4-1	TRBJ2-1	.
TGTGCCAGCAGTTACTCTCGGGCGGTTGATAATGAAAAACTGTTTTTT	CASSYSRAVDNEKLFF	.	TRBV6-5	TRBJ1-4	.
TGCAGTGCTACTAGCGGGAGCGTGGGCACAGATACGCAGTATTTT	CSATSGSVGTDTQYF	TRBD2	TRBV20-1	TRBJ2-3	.
TGCGCCAGCAAATTGGGGGATTTTACCTACGAGCAGTACTTC	CASKLGDFTYEQYF	.	TRBV10-2	TRBJ2-7	many
TGTGCCAGTAGTATAGGGACAGGCATGAACACTGAAGCTTTCTTT	CASSIGTGMNTEAFF	TRBD1	TRBV19	TRBJ1-1	many
TGTGCCAGCAGCACCCGGACCTCTCTTTTCCAAGAGACCCAGTACTTC	CASSTRTSLFQETQYF	.	TRBV7-9	TRBJ2-5	many
TGTGCCAGCAGCCTCGGTAACAATGAGCAGTTCTTC	CASSLGNNEQFF	.	TRBV7-9	TRBJ2-1	many